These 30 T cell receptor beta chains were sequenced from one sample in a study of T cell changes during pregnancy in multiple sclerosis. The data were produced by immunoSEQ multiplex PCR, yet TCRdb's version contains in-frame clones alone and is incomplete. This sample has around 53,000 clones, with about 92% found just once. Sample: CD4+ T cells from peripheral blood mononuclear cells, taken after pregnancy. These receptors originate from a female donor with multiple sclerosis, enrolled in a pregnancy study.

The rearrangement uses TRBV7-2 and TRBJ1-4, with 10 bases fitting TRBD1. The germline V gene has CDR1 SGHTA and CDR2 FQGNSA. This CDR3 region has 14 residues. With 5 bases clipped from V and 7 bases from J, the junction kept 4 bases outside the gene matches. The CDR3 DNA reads TGTGCCAGCAGCCCACGGACAGGGGGTGAAAAACTGTTTTTT. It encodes CASSPRTGGEKLFF.

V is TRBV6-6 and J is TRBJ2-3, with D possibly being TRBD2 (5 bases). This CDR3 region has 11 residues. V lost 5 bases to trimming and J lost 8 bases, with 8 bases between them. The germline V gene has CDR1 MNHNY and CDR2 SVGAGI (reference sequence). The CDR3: CASSTRATQYF. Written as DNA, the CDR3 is TGTGCCAGCAGTACTAGGGCTACGCAGTATTTT.

The CDR3 DNA reads as TGTGCCAGCAGGGTGGGTCTGGAGCCCAGGGGACACCTGTTTTTT. It codes for CASRVGLEPRGHLFF. This chain links TRBV2 with TRBJ1-4; a weak D match, TRBD1 (6 bases). V shed 6 bases and J shed 14 bases, with 25 bases lying between them. The germline V gene encodes CDR1 SNHLY and CDR2 FYNNEI. The CDR3 has 15 residues.

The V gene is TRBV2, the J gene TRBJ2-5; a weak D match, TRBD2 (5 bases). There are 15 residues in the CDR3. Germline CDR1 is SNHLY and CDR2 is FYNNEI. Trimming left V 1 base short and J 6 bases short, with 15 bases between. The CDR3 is CASSEVSGGSKTQYF. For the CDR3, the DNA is TGTGCCAGCAGTGAAGTAAGCGGTGGCTCCAAGACCCAGTACTTC. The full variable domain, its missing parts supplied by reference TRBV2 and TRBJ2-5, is EPEVTQTPSHQVTQMGQEVILRCVPISNHLYFYWYRQILGQKVEFLVSFYNNEISEKSEIFDDQFSVERPDGSNFTLKIRSTKLEDSAMYFCASSEVSGGSKTQYFGPGTRLLVL.

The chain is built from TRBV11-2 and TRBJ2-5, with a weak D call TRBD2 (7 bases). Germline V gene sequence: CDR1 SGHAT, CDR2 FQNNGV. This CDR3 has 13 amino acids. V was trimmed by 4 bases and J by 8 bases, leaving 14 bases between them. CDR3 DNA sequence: TGTGCCAGCAGCTCCGCGGGGGCTCAAACCCAGTACTTC. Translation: CASSSAGAQTQYF. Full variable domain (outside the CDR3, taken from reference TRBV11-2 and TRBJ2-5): EAGVAQSPRYKIIEKRQSVAFWCNPISGHATLYWYQQILGQGPKLLIQFQNNGVVDDSQLPKDRFSAERLKGVDSTLKIQPAKLEDSAVYLCASSSAGAQTQYFGPGTRLLVL.

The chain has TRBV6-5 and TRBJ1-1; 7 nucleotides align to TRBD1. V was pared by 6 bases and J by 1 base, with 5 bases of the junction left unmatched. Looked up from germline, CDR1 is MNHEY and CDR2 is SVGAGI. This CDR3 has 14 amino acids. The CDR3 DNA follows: TGTGCCAGCAGCCGACAGGGTTGGAACACTGAAGCTTTCTTT. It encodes CASSRQGWNTEAFF.

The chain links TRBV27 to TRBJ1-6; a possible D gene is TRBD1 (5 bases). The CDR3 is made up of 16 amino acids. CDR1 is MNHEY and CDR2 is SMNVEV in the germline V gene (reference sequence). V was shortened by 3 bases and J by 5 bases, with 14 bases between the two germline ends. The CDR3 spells CASSFRAGLNNSPLHF. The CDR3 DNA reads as TGTGCCAGCAGTTTTAGGGCAGGGCTGAATAATTCACCCCTCCACTTT.

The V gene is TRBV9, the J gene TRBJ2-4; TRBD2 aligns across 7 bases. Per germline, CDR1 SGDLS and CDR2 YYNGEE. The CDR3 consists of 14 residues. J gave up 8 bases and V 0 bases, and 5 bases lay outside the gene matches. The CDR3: CASSVVPRGDIQYF. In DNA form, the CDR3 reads TGTGCCAGCAGCGTAGTCCCCCGGGGGGACATTCAGTACTTC.

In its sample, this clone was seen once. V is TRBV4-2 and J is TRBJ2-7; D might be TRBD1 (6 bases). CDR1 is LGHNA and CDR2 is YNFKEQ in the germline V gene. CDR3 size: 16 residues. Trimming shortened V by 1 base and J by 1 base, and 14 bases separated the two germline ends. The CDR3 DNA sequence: TGTGCCAGCAGCCAAGCCGCAGGGGTAAGTTCCTACGAGCAGTACTTC. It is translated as CASSQAAGVSSYEQYF.

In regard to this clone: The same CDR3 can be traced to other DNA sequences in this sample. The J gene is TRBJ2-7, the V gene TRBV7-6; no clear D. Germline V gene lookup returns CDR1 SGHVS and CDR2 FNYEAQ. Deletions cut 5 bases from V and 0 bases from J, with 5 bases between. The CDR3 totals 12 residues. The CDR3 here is CASSLNSYEQYF. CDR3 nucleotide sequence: TGTGCCAGCAGCCTAAACTCCTACGAGCAGTACTTC.

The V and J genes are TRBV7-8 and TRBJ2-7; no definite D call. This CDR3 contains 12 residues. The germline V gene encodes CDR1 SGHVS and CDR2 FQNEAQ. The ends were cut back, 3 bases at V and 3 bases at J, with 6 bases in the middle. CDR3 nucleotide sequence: TGTGCCAGCAGCTTCCCAGGCTACGAGCAGTACTTC. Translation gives CASSFPGYEQYF.

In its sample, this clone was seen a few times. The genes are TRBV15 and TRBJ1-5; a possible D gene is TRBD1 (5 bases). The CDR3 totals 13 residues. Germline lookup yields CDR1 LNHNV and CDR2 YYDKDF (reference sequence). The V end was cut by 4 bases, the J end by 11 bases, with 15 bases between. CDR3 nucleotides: TGTGCCACCAGCACAGGGAACGCCAGGACCCAGCATTTT. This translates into CATSTGNARTQHF.

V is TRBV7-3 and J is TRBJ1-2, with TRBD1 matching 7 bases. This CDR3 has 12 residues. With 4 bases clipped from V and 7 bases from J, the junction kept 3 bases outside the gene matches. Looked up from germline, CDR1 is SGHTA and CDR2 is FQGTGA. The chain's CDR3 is CASSSTGVGYTF. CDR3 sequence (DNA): TGTGCCAGCAGCTCCACAGGGGTTGGCTACACCTTC.

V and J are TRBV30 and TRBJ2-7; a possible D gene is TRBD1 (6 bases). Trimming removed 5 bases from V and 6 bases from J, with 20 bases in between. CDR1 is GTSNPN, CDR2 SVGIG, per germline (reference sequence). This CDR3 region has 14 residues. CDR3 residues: CAWALKRTVSEQYF. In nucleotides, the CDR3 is TGTGCCTGGGCCCTTAAGCGGACAGTGAGCGAGCAGTACTTC.

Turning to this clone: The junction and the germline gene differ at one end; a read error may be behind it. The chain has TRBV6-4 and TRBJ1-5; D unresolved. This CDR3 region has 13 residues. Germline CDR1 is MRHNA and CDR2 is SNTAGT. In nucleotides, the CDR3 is TGTGCCAGCAGCATCGAAATCGAGCAACCCCTGCATTTT. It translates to CASSIEIEQPLHF.

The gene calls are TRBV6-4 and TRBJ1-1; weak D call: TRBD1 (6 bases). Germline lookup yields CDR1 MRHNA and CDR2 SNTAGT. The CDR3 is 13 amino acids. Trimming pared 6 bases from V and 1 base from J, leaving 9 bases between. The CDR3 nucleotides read TGTGCCAGCAGCGAGGGACAGAACACTGAAGCTTTCTTT. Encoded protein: CASSEGQNTEAFF.

The CDR3 spells CASSLASVYEQYF. In nucleotides, the CDR3 is TGTGCCAGCAGCTTAGCGTCCGTCTACGAGCAGTACTTC. This chain uses TRBV7-6 with TRBJ2-7; the D is unclear. The V end was cut by 0 bases, the J end by 3 bases, with 6 bases between. The CDR3 sequence is 13 residues long. Germline V gene lookup returns CDR1 SGHVS and CDR2 FNYEAQ.

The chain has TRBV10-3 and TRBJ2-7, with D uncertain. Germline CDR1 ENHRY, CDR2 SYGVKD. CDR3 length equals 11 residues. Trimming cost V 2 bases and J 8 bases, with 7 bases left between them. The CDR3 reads CAISEAIKQYF. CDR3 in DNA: TGTGCCATCAGTGAGGCGATCAAGCAGTACTTC.

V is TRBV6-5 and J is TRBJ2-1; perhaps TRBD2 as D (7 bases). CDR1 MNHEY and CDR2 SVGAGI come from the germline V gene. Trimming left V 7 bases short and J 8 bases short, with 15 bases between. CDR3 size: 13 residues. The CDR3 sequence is CASTPGGFYEQFF. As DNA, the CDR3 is TGTGCCAGCACCCCGGGGGGCTTCTATGAGCAGTTCTTC.

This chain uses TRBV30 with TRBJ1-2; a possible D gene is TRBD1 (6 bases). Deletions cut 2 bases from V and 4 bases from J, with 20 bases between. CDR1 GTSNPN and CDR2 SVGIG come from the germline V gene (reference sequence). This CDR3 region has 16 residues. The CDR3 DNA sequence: TGTGCCTGGAGTCGACCCACTCCCGGACAGATCTATGGCTACACCTTC. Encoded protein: CAWSRPTPGQIYGYTF.

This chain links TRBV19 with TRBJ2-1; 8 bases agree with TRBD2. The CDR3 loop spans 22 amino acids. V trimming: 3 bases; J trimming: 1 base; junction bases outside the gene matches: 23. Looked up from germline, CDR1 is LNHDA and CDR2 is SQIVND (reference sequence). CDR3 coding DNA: TGTGCCAGTAGTATGGCCGGGAGGGCGGGGGCGTACCCCTATGCGTCCTACAATGAGCAGTTCTTC. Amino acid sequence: CASSMAGRAGAYPYASYNEQFF.

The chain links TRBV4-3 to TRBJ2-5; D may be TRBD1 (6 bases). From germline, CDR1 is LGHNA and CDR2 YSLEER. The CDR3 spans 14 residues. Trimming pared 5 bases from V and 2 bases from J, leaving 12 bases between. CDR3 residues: CASSLGHQQETQYF. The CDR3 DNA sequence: TGCGCCAGCAGCTTGGGACACCAACAAGAGACCCAGTACTTC.

CDR3 DNA sequence: TGTGCCAGCAGTAGGAGGGCGGGGAACCAAGAGACCCAGTACTTC. The encoded protein is CASSRRAGNQETQYF. The genes are TRBV7-9 and TRBJ2-5, with a tentative D call TRBD2 (6 bases). Germline V gives CDR1 SEHNR, CDR2 FQNEAQ (reference sequence). V lost 6 bases, J lost 0 bases, and 14 bases lay in between. This CDR3 is built from 15 residues.

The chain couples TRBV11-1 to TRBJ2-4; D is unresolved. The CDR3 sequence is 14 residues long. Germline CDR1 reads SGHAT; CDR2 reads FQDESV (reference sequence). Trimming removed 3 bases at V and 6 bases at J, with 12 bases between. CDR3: CASSLAYASNIQYF. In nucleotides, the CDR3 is TGTGCCAGCAGCTTGGCTTACGCTTCAAACATTCAGTACTTC.

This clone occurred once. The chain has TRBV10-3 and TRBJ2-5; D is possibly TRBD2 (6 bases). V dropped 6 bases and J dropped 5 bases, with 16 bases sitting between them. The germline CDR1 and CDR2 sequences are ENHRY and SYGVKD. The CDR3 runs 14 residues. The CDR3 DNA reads TGTGCCATCAGGTCGGTGGGTGGAGGGGAGACCCAGTACTTC. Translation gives CAIRSVGGGETQYF.

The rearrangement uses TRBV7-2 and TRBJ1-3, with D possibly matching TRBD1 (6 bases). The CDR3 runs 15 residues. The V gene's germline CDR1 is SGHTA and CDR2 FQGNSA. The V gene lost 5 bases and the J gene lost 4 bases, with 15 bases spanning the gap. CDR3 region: CASSQGWGLGNTIYF. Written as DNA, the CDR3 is TGTGCCAGCAGCCAGGGGTGGGGTTTGGGAAACACCATATATTTT.

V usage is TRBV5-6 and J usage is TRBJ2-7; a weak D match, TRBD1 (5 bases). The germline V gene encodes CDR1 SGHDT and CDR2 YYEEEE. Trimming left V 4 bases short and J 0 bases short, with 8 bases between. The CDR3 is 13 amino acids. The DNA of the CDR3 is TGTGCCAGCAGCGTTCAGGGCTCCTACGAGCAGTACTTC. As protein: CASSVQGSYEQYF. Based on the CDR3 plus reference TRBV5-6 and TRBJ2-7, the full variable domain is DAGVTQSPTHLIKTRGQQVTLRCSPKSGHDTVSWYQQALGQGPQFIFQYYEEEERQRGNFPDRFSGHQFPNYSSELNVNALLLGDSALYLCASSVQGSYEQYFGPGTRLTVT.

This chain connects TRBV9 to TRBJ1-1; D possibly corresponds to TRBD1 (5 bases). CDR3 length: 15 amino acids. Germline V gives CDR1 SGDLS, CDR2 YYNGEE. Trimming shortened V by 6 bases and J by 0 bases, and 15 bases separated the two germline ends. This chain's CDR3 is CASTALGLMNTEAFF. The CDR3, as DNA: TGTGCCAGCACAGCCTTGGGGCTCATGAACACTGAAGCTTTCTTT.

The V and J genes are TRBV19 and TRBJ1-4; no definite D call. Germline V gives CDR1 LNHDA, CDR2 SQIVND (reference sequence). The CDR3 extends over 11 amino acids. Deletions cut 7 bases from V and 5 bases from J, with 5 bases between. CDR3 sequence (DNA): TGTGCCAGTACTCCGAATGAAAAACTGTTTTTT. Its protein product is CASTPNEKLFF.

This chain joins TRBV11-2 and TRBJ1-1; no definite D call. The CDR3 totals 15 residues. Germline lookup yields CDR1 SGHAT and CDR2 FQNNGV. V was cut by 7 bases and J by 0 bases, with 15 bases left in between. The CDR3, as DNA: TGTGCCAGCAACCCTTTCGCGGGCCTGAACACTGAAGCTTTCTTT. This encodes CASNPFAGLNTEAFF.